A single sample gave rise to the 32 T cell receptor beta chains below, sequenced in a study of STAT5B mutations in CD4+ large granular lymphocyte leukemia. Assay: immunoSEQ multiplex PCR; the TCRdb copy retains only in-frame clones and omits some. Of fewer than 40,000 clones listed, roughly 78% are singletons. The sequencing sample was made of CD4+ T cells from blood buffy coats. The receptors originated from a human donor in good health.

This clone was recorded once. The chain combines TRBV15 with TRBJ1-2, with TRBD1 as a possible D gene (6 bases). This CDR3 has 16 residues. CDR1 and CDR2 from the germline V gene are LNHNV and YYDKDF (reference sequence). Trimming removed 0 bases from V and 8 bases from J, with 19 bases in between. This CDR3 is CATSRDKMAGALGYTF. Here the CDR3 DNA reads TGTGCCACCAGCAGAGATAAGATGGCGGGGGCTCTGGGCTACACCTTC.

This chain joins TRBV9 and TRBJ1-3, with D uncertain. Trimming took 0 bases from V and 2 from J, leaving 6 bases between them. Per germline, CDR1 SGDLS and CDR2 YYNGEE. The CDR3 has 14 residues. The CDR3 sequence: CASSVVDTGNTIYF. For the CDR3, the DNA is TGTGCCAGCAGCGTAGTTGACACTGGAAACACCATATATTTT.

This clone was seen a handful of times. The chain combines TRBV19 with TRBJ2-6; D unresolved. V lost 6 bases, J lost 1 base, and 4 bases lay in between. In germline, CDR1 is LNHDA, CDR2 SQIVND (reference sequence). The CDR3 runs to 13 residues. Written as DNA, the CDR3 is TGTGCCAGTAGGTTGTCTGGGGCCAACGTCCTGACTTTC. Its translation: CASRLSGANVLTF.

V is TRBV5-1 and J is TRBJ1-6; tentatively, D is TRBD1 (5 bases). The V end was cut by 0 bases, the J end by 0 bases, with 10 bases between. The CDR3 has 17 amino acids. The V gene's germline CDR1 is SGHRS and CDR2 YFSETQ. This CDR3 is CASSLGQGSSYNSPLHF. As DNA, the CDR3 is TGCGCCAGCAGCTTGGGCCAGGGAAGCTCCTATAATTCACCCCTCCACTTT.

CDR3 region: CASSSKGSGANVLTF. The DNA of the CDR3 is TGTGCCAGCAGCTCCAAGGGCTCTGGGGCCAACGTCCTGACTTTC. The chain has TRBV5-4 and TRBJ2-6; D is ambiguous. Per the germline V gene, CDR1 is SGHNT and CDR2 is YYREEE (reference sequence). The CDR3 is 15 amino acids. V was trimmed by 3 bases and J by 0 bases, leaving 7 bases between them.

The chain recombines TRBV6-5 with TRBJ2-7, with TRBD1 identical over 8 bases. The CDR3 consists of 14 residues. Unmatched junction bases numbered 9, after V lost 4 bases and J lost 7 bases. Germline V gene data show CDR1 as MNHEY and CDR2 as SVGAGI. The CDR3 loop reads CASSFGTGIGEQYF. The CDR3 nucleotides read TGTGCCAGCAGTTTCGGGACAGGAATTGGAGAGCAGTACTTC.

This clone was observed a few times. The rearrangement links TRBV2 to TRBJ1-2; no reliable D call. The CDR3 runs 14 residues. Between the trimmed V and J ends, which lost 2 bases and 7 bases, there was a span of 14 bases. Germline-derived CDR1 and CDR2 are SNHLY and FYNNEI. The CDR3 sequence: CASSEKSSPIGYTF. The CDR3 nucleotides are TGTGCCAGCAGTGAAAAGAGTTCACCCATTGGCTACACCTTC.

The chain couples TRBV6-6 to TRBJ2-5; the D is unclear. Germline CDR1 MNHNY, CDR2 SVGAGI (reference sequence). The CDR3 has 16 residues. Trimming removed 6 bases from V and 4 bases from J, with 21 bases in between. The CDR3 spells CASSLDPSGRSETQYF. CDR3 nucleotide sequence: TGTGCCAGCAGCCTAGATCCTTCTGGGCGGTCAGAGACCCAGTACTTC.

This chain connects TRBV10-3 to TRBJ1-3, with D tentatively TRBD1 (6 bases). The CDR3 has 14 amino acids. V shed 6 bases and J shed 4 bases, with 13 bases lying between them. The germline CDR1 and CDR2 sequences are ENHRY and SYGVKD. The CDR3 DNA sequence: TGTGCCATCAGGCCGACAGGACTCGGAAACACCATATATTTT. Its translation: CAIRPTGLGNTIYF.

V usage is TRBV5-5 and J usage is TRBJ2-2; D ambiguous. Trimming pared 0 bases from V and 7 bases from J, leaving 13 bases between. This CDR3 contains 15 residues. Germline lookup yields CDR1 SGHKS and CDR2 YYEKEE (reference sequence). CDR3 sequence: CASSLVWQALGELFF. CDR3 nucleotides: TGTGCCAGCAGCTTGGTTTGGCAGGCTCTCGGGGAGCTGTTTTTT. Full variable domain (remainder filled in from reference TRBV5-5 and TRBJ2-2): DAGVTQSPTHLIKTRGQQVTLRCSPISGHKSVSWYQQVLGQGPQFIFQYYEKEERGRGNFPDRFSARQFPNYSSELNVNALLLGDSALYLCASSLVWQALGELFFGEGSRLTVL.

The J gene is TRBJ2-5, the V gene TRBV15, with a weak D call TRBD2 (6 bases). Germline values: CDR1 LNHNV, CDR2 YYDKDF (reference sequence). V dropped 0 bases and J dropped 0 bases, with 23 bases sitting between them. The CDR3 is 20 residues long. The CDR3 is CATSRDLGYGGVEYQETQYF. The DNA of the CDR3 is TGTGCCACCAGCAGAGATCTGGGTTACGGGGGAGTCGAATACCAAGAGACCCAGTACTTC.

The J gene is TRBJ2-3, the V gene TRBV5-1, with 9 bases lining up with TRBD2. Trimming took 7 bases from V and 3 from J; bases not matched to a gene: 12. CDR1 is SGHRS and CDR2 is YFSETQ in the germline V gene. The CDR3 is 16 amino acids. CDR3 bases: TGCGCCAGCCGCGCCGTGGCGGGGGGGCCGACAGATACGCAGTATTTT. This encodes CASRAVAGGPTDTQYF. Based on the CDR3 plus reference TRBV5-1 and TRBJ2-3, the full variable domain is KAGVTQTPRYLIKTRGQQVTLSCSPISGHRSVSWYQQTPGQGLQFLFEYFSETQRNKGNFPGRFSGRQFSNSRSEMNVSTLELGDSALYLCASRAVAGGPTDTQYFGPGTRLTVL.

This chain joins TRBV7-2 and TRBJ1-3, with D uncertain. Germline lookup yields CDR1 SGHTA and CDR2 FQGNSA. The CDR3 sequence is 15 residues long. The ends were cut back, 5 bases at V and 0 bases at J, with 11 bases in the middle. This chain's CDR3 is CASSQDGSSGNTIYF. The CDR3 nucleotides read TGTGCCAGCAGCCAGGACGGTAGCTCTGGAAACACCATATATTTT.

The gene calls are TRBV7-9 and TRBJ2-1; TRBD1 matches 10 bases. V lost 7 bases and J lost 8; bases outside the gene matches: 8. Germline lookup yields CDR1 SEHNR and CDR2 FQNEAQ (reference sequence). The CDR3 has 14 residues. CDR3 in DNA: TGTGCCAGCACGATTGACAGGGGGCGAGATGAGCAGTTCTTC. This encodes CASTIDRGRDEQFF.

This clone has a single count. The chain carries TRBV27 and TRBJ2-3; TRBD2 matches 10 bases. This CDR3 is built from 15 residues. Unmatched junction bases numbered 4, after V lost 6 bases and J lost 1 base. Germline lookup yields CDR1 MNHEY and CDR2 SMNVEV (reference sequence). In DNA form, the CDR3 reads TGTGCCAGCAGCCAAGCGGGGGGGGGCACAGATACGCAGTATTTT. It translates to CASSQAGGGTDTQYF.

V usage is TRBV6-1 and J usage is TRBJ2-7; 10 positions agree with TRBD2. V was clipped by 2 bases and J by 4 bases; unmatched bases: 8. CDR1 is MNHNS and CDR2 is SASEGT in the germline V gene. The CDR3 spans 16 residues. The CDR3 region is CASSEQSGGGPYEQYF. The CDR3 DNA is TGTGCCAGCAGTGAACAAAGCGGGGGGGGGCCATACGAGCAGTACTTC.

This clone was seen a single time. The chain recombines TRBV5-4 with TRBJ2-5, with 7 positions matching TRBD1. The germline V gene has CDR1 SGHNT and CDR2 YYREEE (reference sequence). The CDR3 extends over 15 amino acids. J gave up 1 base and V 1 base, and 4 bases lay outside the gene matches. CDR3 in amino acids: CASSLSGTAQETQYF. In DNA, the CDR3 is TGTGCCAGCAGCTTGTCCGGGACAGCCCAAGAGACCCAGTACTTC.

This rearrangement joins TRBV15 to TRBJ2-2; no reliable D call. Germline V gives CDR1 LNHNV, CDR2 YYDKDF (reference sequence). V lost 1 base, J lost 2 bases, and 8 bases lay in between. CDR3 length: 15 amino acids. This CDR3 reads CATSRVDLNTGELFF. The CDR3 DNA sequence: TGTGCCACCAGCAGAGTGGATCTAAACACCGGGGAGCTGTTTTTT. Together with reference TRBV15 and TRBJ2-2, the CDR3 gives the full variable domain: DAMVIQNPRYQVTQFGKPVTLSCSQTLNHNVMYWYQQKSSQAPKLLFHYYDKDFNNEADTPDNFQSRRPNTSFCFLDIRSPGLGDTAMYLCATSRVDLNTGELFFGEGSRLTVL.

This clone was seen only a few times. The genes are TRBV18 and TRBJ1-1; D uncertain. This CDR3 region has 15 residues. Trimming took off 2 bases at V and 4 bases at J, with 14 bases between the two ends. Germline CDR1 reads KGHSH; CDR2 reads LQKENI. CDR3 DNA: TGTGCCAGCTCACCAGACCAAAGGGTACGCACTGAAGCTTTCTTT. Translating it yields CASSPDQRVRTEAFF.

The chain uses TRBV15 and TRBJ1-1, with TRBD1 as a possible D gene (6 bases). Trimming pared 0 bases from V and 1 base from J, leaving 9 bases between. The CDR3 covers 15 residues. The germline CDR1 and CDR2 sequences are LNHNV and YYDKDF (reference sequence). The DNA of the CDR3 is TGTGCCACCAGCAGAGATGGAGGGGGGAACACTGAAGCTTTCTTT. It is translated as CATSRDGGGNTEAFF.

The rearrangement uses TRBV11-3 and TRBJ2-7; 10 bases fit TRBD2. Per germline, CDR1 SGHNT and CDR2 YENEEA. The CDR3 extends over 15 amino acids. The V gene end was trimmed by 1 base and the J gene end by 3 bases; junction bases not matched to a gene: 3. As DNA, the CDR3 is TGTGCCAGCAGCTTAGGGACTAGCGGTATCTACGAGCAGTACTTC. This sequence encodes CASSLGTSGIYEQYF.

The CDR3 sequence: CASSTDRGLGYTF. In nucleotides, the CDR3 is TGCGCCAGCAGTACCGACAGGGGGCTTGGCTACACCTTC. The chain has TRBV10-2 and TRBJ1-2; 10 positions agree with TRBD1. CDR3 size: 13 residues. The V segment lost 5 bases and the J segment 7 bases; nucleotides outside the gene matches: 4. Germline loops: CDR1 WSHSY, CDR2 SAAADI.

The CDR3 protein is CASSPPRSGSEQYF. CDR3 DNA: TGTGCCAGCTCACCACCGAGATCCGGGTCCGAGCAGTACTTC. The chain carries TRBV18 and TRBJ2-7; D call uncertain. Germline CDR1 is KGHSH and CDR2 is LQKENI. The V end was cut by 0 bases, the J end by 6 bases, with 12 bases between. CDR3 length: 14 amino acids.

V is TRBV10-2 and J is TRBJ1-4, with D uncertain. CDR1 and CDR2 (germline): WSHSY, SAAADI. CDR3 length: 13 amino acids. Trimming shortened V by 7 bases and J by 8 bases, and 14 bases separated the two germline ends. CDR3 in DNA: TGCGCCAGCACACCCCAGATAGGCGAAAAACTGTTTTTT. It translates to CASTPQIGEKLFF.

V gene TRBV19 combines with J gene TRBJ1-1; possibly TRBD1 for D (6 bases). Trimming took off 2 bases at V and 2 bases at J, with 9 bases between the two ends. CDR3 length: 14 residues. In germline, CDR1 is LNHDA, CDR2 SQIVND (reference sequence). The CDR3 sequence is CASSIIQGNTEAFF. CDR3 nucleotide sequence: TGTGCCAGTAGTATAATACAGGGTAACACTGAAGCTTTCTTT.

A remark on this clone: One end of the junction does not line up with germline, which may come from a read error. This chain links TRBV5-6 with TRBJ2-3; the match to TRBD2 covers 8 bases. Germline lookup yields CDR1 SGHDT and CDR2 YYEEEE. This CDR3 comprises 13 residues. DNA of the CDR3: TGTGCCAGCAGCGGTCGGTGGCTAGCGGGTGCTGGGTTT. This sequence encodes CASSGRWLAGAGF.

V gene TRBV9 combines with J gene TRBJ2-5; TRBD2 agrees at 10 bases. Germline lookup yields CDR1 SGDLS and CDR2 YYNGEE. V trimming: 3 bases; J trimming: 2 bases; junction bases outside the gene matches: 4. The CDR3 contains 15 residues. The CDR3 DNA sequence: TGTGCCAGCAGCGCAGCGGGGGGGCGGCAAGAGACCCAGTACTTC. Protein sequence: CASSAAGGRQETQYF.

The chain couples TRBV7-3 to TRBJ1-2; 7 bases fit TRBD1. Germline V lookup: CDR1 SGHTA, CDR2 FQGTGA. Trimming at V came to 4 bases and at J to 2 bases, leaving 4 bases not matched to a gene. CDR3 size: 14 residues. The CDR3 DNA sequence: TGTGCCAGCAGCTCCAGGGGGGGGAACTATGGCTACACCTTC. It is translated as CASSSRGGNYGYTF.

There are a few counts of this clone. The chain is built from TRBV6-5 and TRBJ1-1, with a possible D match to TRBD1 (5 bases). V lost 5 bases and J lost 5, with 18 bases in between. The CDR3 runs 15 residues. The germline V gene encodes CDR1 MNHEY and CDR2 SVGAGI. CDR3 DNA sequence: TGTGCCAGCAGTCCGCTGGACGCGCGGGGGACTGAAGCTTTCTTT. As protein: CASSPLDARGTEAFF.

The CDR3 nucleotides are TGTGCCAGCAGCACGGACAGATTCCCGTTTGCCCTCCACTTT. Translating it yields CASSTDRFPFALHF. The chain combines TRBV28 with TRBJ1-6; the D gene is possibly TRBD1 (6 bases). Germline V gene lookup returns CDR1 MDHEN and CDR2 SYDVKM. CDR3 length equals 14 residues. V was shortened by 6 bases and J by 14 bases, with 20 bases between the two germline ends. Complete variable domain (other parts from reference TRBV28 and TRBJ1-6): DVKVTQSSRYLVKRTGEKVFLECVQDMDHENMFWYRQDPGLGLRLIYFSYDVKMKEKGDIPEGYSVSREKKERFSLILESASTNQTSMYLCASSTDRFPFALHFGNGTRLTVT.

The genes are TRBV5-1 and TRBJ2-1; 8 bases map to TRBD2. Trimming removed 0 bases from V and 4 bases from J; junction bases left unmatched: 6. The germline gives CDR1 SGHRS, CDR2 YFSETQ. The CDR3 extends over 16 amino acids. The CDR3, as DNA: TGCGCCAGCAGCTTGGAAACGGGGGGGCATTACAATGAGCAGTTCTTC. It codes for CASSLETGGHYNEQFF.

The chain combines TRBV4-1 with TRBJ1-4; D unresolved. V shed 1 base and J shed 7 bases, with 4 bases lying between them. The CDR3 is made up of 12 amino acids. Germline loops: CDR1 MGHRA, CDR2 YSYEKL. CDR3 in DNA: TGCGCCAGCAGCCAAGGGGGTGAAAAACTGTTTTTT. Its protein is CASSQGGEKLFF.